This is a list of T cell receptor beta chains from one sample in a study of T cells after yellow fever vaccination. MiXCR, run by TCRdb on the 5' RACE reads, gives a single entry per CDR3 protein. This table has 230,000 or so distinct CDR3 sequences, 6% to 8% appearing once. Sequenced here: CD4+ T cells sorted from PBMCs, sampled on the day of the yellow fever booster vaccination. All receptors come from a young man who received the YFV17D yellow fever vaccine. CDR3s include the opening cysteine and the closing phenylalanine or tryptophan. The D gene is left open where the match is weak. The listing skips clone size in some rows; elsewhere it reads once, few, many or a size class.

DNA,CDR3,J,V,D,size
TGTGCCAGCAGTTTCACGGGGGGGGGCTCCCAAGAGACCCAGTACTTC,CASSFTGGGSQETQYF,TRBJ2-5,TRBV27,TRBD2,few
TGCAGGCCCGGGGGGGAGCAGTTCTTC,CRPGGEQFF,TRBJ2-1,TRBV20-1,TRBD2,many
TGTGCCAGCAGCTCCCGGGGAGAAACCTACGAGCAGTACTTC,CASSSRGETYEQYF,TRBJ2-7,TRBV5-4,-,few
TGTGCCAGCAGCTTCCCAGGGGCGACCCAGTACTTC,CASSFPGATQYF,TRBJ2-5,TRBV3-1,-,-
TGTGCCAGCAGCCTGATGGGCAGGGCGACCTACAATGAGCAGTTCTTC,CASSLMGRATYNEQFF,TRBJ2-1,TRBV7-2,-,few
TGCAGTGCCGGGGGGACAGGGTCTAGCAATCAGCCCCAGCATTTT,CSAGGTGSSNQPQHF,TRBJ1-5,TRBV20-1,TRBD1,many
TGCGCCAGCAGCTACCGGGACGCCGGAACCGGGGAGCTGTTTTTT,CASSYRDAGTGELFF,TRBJ2-2,TRBV5-1,-,many
TGCAGTGCTTCGACTGGGTTCGAGAGGGGGCAGTTCTTC,CSASTGFERGQFF,TRBJ2-1,TRBV20-1,-,few
TGCAGTGCCCTGATGTTCGGACAGGGGGTGTACGAGCAGTACTTC,CSALMFGQGVYEQYF,TRBJ2-7,TRBV20-1,TRBD1,few
TGTGCCTGGAGTACAACCGGGACTATATCCTACGAGCAGTACTTC,CAWSTTGTISYEQYF,TRBJ2-7,TRBV30,TRBD2,once
TGCAGTGCTAGGGTGGGGATTTATCAGCCCCAGCATTTT,CSARVGIYQPQHF,TRBJ1-5,TRBV20-1,-,medium-sized
TGTGCCAGCAAACCGGGCTCCTACAATGAGCAGTTCTTC,CASKPGSYNEQFF,TRBJ2-1,TRBV7-8,-,many
TGTGCCAGCAGTTTTTCGGGGATCCCCTATGGCTACACCTTC,CASSFSGIPYGYTF,TRBJ1-2,TRBV7-2,-,-
TGTGCCAGCAGCTTAGTAGCGGGAGAAGTCAATGAGCAGTTCTTC,CASSLVAGEVNEQFF,TRBJ2-1,TRBV7-2,TRBD2,few
TGCAGTGCTCGCCCCGGGACTTCATACAATGAGCAGTTCTTC,CSARPGTSYNEQFF,TRBJ2-1,TRBV20-1,-,-
TGTGCCAGCAGTTACTCGTTCTCTAGCCCCGGGGAGCTGTTTTTT,CASSYSFSSPGELFF,TRBJ2-2,TRBV6-5,-,few
TGCAGCGTTCTAGCGGTTTTTCCCCCCTACGAGCAGTACTTC,CSVLAVFPPYEQYF,TRBJ2-7,TRBV29-1,TRBD2,few
TGCAGCGTTGAAGGGGGGTGGGGAAGCGAGCAGTACTTC,CSVEGGWGSEQYF,TRBJ2-7,TRBV29-1,-,-
TGTGCCAGCAGTCAGGACAGGGTCTTCGACGAGCAGTACTTC,CASSQDRVFDEQYF,TRBJ2-7,TRBV9,TRBD1,many
TGCAGTGCTTTCGGGGCGGAGACCCAGTACTTC,CSAFGAETQYF,TRBJ2-5,TRBV20-1,-,-
TGTGCCAGCAGTCGACTAGCGTTGGAGACCCAGTACTTC,CASSRLALETQYF,TRBJ2-5,TRBV6-1,TRBD2,many
TGTGCCAGCAGTTTCCGGACTAGCGGGAGCCCCACGCAGTATTTT,CASSFRTSGSPTQYF,TRBJ2-3,TRBV12-3/TRBV12-4,TRBD2,few
TGTGCCAGCAGCAAAGACGAAGCCGGTGTCAGGAGGGCCTACGAGCAGTACTTC,CASSKDEAGVRRAYEQYF,TRBJ2-7,TRBV21-1,-,many
TGTGCCATCAAGGGGGGCGGGAACACTGAAGCTTTCTTT,CAIKGGGNTEAFF,TRBJ1-1,TRBV10-3,-,few
TGCAGCGTTGAAGACAGGGTAAGCTCCTACGAGCAGTACTTC,CSVEDRVSSYEQYF,TRBJ2-7,TRBV29-1,-,few
TGTGCCAGCAGCACGACTAGCGGGAGTGGTAAAGAGACCCAGTACTTC,CASSTTSGSGKETQYF,TRBJ2-5,TRBV5-5,TRBD2,many
TGTGCCAGCAGCTCTGGGACAGGGTGGGACTATGGCTACACCTTC,CASSSGTGWDYGYTF,TRBJ1-2,TRBV7-2,TRBD1,few
TGTGCCAGCAGCCTAGGGACTAGCGGGAGTCACGAGCAGTACTTC,CASSLGTSGSHEQYF,TRBJ2-7,TRBV11-2,TRBD2,many
TGTGCCAGCAGCTTCAGGGGACTAGGGACCTACGAGCAGTACTTC,CASSFRGLGTYEQYF,TRBJ2-7,TRBV7-2,TRBD2,few
TGCGCCAGCAGCCCGGACGGCAGCTCCTACAATGAGCAGTTCTTC,CASSPDGSSYNEQFF,TRBJ2-1,TRBV5-1,-,-
TGCAGTGCTAGAGATCCGACTAGCGGCTCCTACGAGCAGTACTTC,CSARDPTSGSYEQYF,TRBJ2-7,TRBV20-1,TRBD2,many
TGTGCCACCAGCAGAAGACAGGGGTGGGGGACCGGGGAGCTGTTTTTT,CATSRRQGWGTGELFF,TRBJ2-2,TRBV15,TRBD1,many
TGCGCCAGCAGCTTGACAGCGGAGAGCTCCTACAATGAGCAGTTCTTC,CASSLTAESSYNEQFF,TRBJ2-1,TRBV5-1,-,-
TGTGCCAGCTCACCCTCCAGGGACTATGGCTACACCTTC,CASSPSRDYGYTF,TRBJ1-2,TRBV18,-,-
TGTGCCAGCAGTTTTAGCGGGAGGTCAGATACGCAGTATTTT,CASSFSGRSDTQYF,TRBJ2-3,TRBV12-3/TRBV12-4,TRBD2,many
TGTGCCAGCAGCCAAGAGGCGGGAGTGGCAGATACGCAGTATTTT,CASSQEAGVADTQYF,TRBJ2-3,TRBV3-1,TRBD2,-
TGCAGTGCTGAGACAGGGTTTGGCTACACCTTC,CSAETGFGYTF,TRBJ1-2,TRBV20-1,TRBD1,once
TGCAGTGCTAGAGTCGGGACAGGGATCCACGAGCAGTACTTC,CSARVGTGIHEQYF,TRBJ2-7,TRBV20-1,TRBD1,many
TGTGCCAGCAGAGAGTCATGGGGGGCTCGATCCTACGAGCAGTACTTC,CASRESWGARSYEQYF,TRBJ2-7,TRBV28,-,few
TGTGCCACCAGCAGTAAGGGACTAGCGGGAACTCGAGAGACCCAGTACTTC,CATSSKGLAGTRETQYF,TRBJ2-5,TRBV15,TRBD2,few
TGCAGCGGTGGGACAGGCCGCTACACCTTC,CSGGTGRYTF,TRBJ1-2,TRBV29-1,TRBD1,many
TGTGCCAGCAGCCCCCCCGGTTGGAACGAGCAGTACTTC,CASSPPGWNEQYF,TRBJ2-7,TRBV5-6,-,many
TGTGCCAGCAGCCCCTTTGGCCAAGCGGGAAAAGATACGCAGTATTTT,CASSPFGQAGKDTQYF,TRBJ2-3,TRBV14,TRBD2,many
TGTGCCAGCAGTCGCCTCTCCGGGACAGGGATAGAGACCCAGTACTTC,CASSRLSGTGIETQYF,TRBJ2-5,TRBV6-2/TRBV6-3,TRBD1,many
TGTGCCAGCAGCTTAGTGGGCGTGAGCTCCTACAATGAGCAGTTCTTC,CASSLVGVSSYNEQFF,TRBJ2-1,TRBV7-2,-,few
TGTGCCAGCAGTCGACTAGCGGAAAACACAGATACGCAGTATTTT,CASSRLAENTDTQYF,TRBJ2-3,TRBV6-1,TRBD2,-
TGTGCCACCAGCAGAGATAAGGGGCCCGCTTTCTTT,CATSRDKGPAFF,TRBJ1-1,TRBV15,-,-